The clone carrying this T cell receptor (beta chain) was found a few times. Amplification of TCR beta CDR3 regions was performed using RNA transcripts as template. The HTBI primer set served for first-round RT-PCR of the TCR CDR3. MiXCR, run by TCRdb on the multiplex PCR reads, gives a single entry per CDR3 protein. The sample yields under 700,000 distinct CDR3 sequences, around 17% seen once. This sample is drawn from a study of T cells in Graves' hyperthyroidism and ophthalmopathy. Sequencing used blood. This receptor was taken from a woman under 30 with Graves' hyperthyroidism.

Here the CDR3 reads CASSLEPSGRWIRVGETQYF. Written as DNA, the CDR3 is TGTGCCAGCAGCTTAGAACCTAGCGGGAGGTGGATCCGGGTTGGGGAGACCCAGTACTTC. The V call is TRBV7-9, the J call TRBJ2-5, with 11 bases matching TRBD2. The CDR3 length is 20 residues. Germline V lookup: CDR1 SEHNR, CDR2 FQNEAQ (reference sequence). With V trimmed by 1 base and J by 5 bases, 18 bases remained unmatched.